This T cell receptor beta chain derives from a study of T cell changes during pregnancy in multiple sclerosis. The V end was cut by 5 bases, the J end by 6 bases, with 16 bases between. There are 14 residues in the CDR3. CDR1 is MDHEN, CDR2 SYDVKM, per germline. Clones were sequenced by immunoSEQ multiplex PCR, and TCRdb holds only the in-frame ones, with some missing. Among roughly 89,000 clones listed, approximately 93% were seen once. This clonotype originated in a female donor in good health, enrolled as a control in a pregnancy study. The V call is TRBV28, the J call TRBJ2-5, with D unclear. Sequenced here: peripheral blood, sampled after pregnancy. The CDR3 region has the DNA TGTGCCAGCAGTCCACCGGGTAGGCGGCAGACCCAGTACTTC. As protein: CASSPPGRRQTQYF.